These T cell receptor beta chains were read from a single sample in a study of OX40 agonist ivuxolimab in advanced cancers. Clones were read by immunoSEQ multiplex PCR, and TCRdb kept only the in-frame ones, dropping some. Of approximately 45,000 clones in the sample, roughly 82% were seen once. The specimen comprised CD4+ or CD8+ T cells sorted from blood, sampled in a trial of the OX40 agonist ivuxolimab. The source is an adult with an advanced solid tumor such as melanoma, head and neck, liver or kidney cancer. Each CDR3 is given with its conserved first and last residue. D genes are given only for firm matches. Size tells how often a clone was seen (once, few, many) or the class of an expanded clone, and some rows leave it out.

TGTGCCAGCAGCACATTCAGGGCCTCCTACAATGAGCAGTTCTTC,CASSTFRASYNEQFF,TRBV11-2,TRBJ2-1,-,-
TGTGCCAGCAGCTTAGCAGGGGGAGGTCAGCCCCAGCATTTT,CASSLAGGGQPQHF,TRBV7-2,TRBJ1-5,medium-sized,-
TGCGCCAGCAGCCGAGGTGAGGACACTGAAGCTTTCTTT,CASSRGEDTEAFF,TRBV5-1,TRBJ1-1,-,-
TGTGCCAGCGGTATCCAGGGGGCCCACGAGCAGTACTTC,CASGIQGAHEQYF,TRBV28,TRBJ2-7,-,TRBD1
TGTGCCAGCAGCTCAAACCCAGGGGGAGCCTATGGCTACACCTTC,CASSSNPGGAYGYTF,TRBV5-5,TRBJ1-2,-,TRBD1
TGTGCCAGTAGTTCACAGGGGTCCCCAGATACGCAGTATTTT,CASSSQGSPDTQYF,TRBV19,TRBJ2-3,-,TRBD1
TGTGCCAGTAGTATTTCAGGGGCCTACAATGAGCAGTTCTTC,CASSISGAYNEQFF,TRBV19,TRBJ2-1,-,-
TGTGCCAGCAGTTCGAGCGGGAGTTACTACGAGCAGTACTTC,CASSSSGSYYEQYF,TRBV11-2,TRBJ2-7,-,TRBD2
TGTGCCAGCAGTTTATATGGCAGGGCGCCCAATCAGCCCCAGCATTTT,CASSLYGRAPNQPQHF,TRBV27,TRBJ1-5,-,-
TGTGCCAGCAGTTCCACCGGGATATTCGAAGATACGCAGTATTTT,CASSSTGIFEDTQYF,TRBV28,TRBJ2-3,-,-
TGCGCCAGCAGCCAAGCGGTTAGCGGGGGAGGAGAAAGAGATACGCAGTATTTT,CASSQAVSGGGERDTQYF,TRBV4-1,TRBJ2-3,once,TRBD2
TGTGCCAGCCGAACTAGGGCCTACGAGCAGTACTTC,CASRTRAYEQYF,TRBV6-5,TRBJ2-7,-,-
TGTGCCAGCAGCCAAGATTTGGTGGAGACCCAGTACTTC,CASSQDLVETQYF,TRBV14,TRBJ2-5,-,-
TGTGCCAGCAGCTGGGGAGCGGGGTCCGCAGATACGCAGTATTTT,CASSWGAGSADTQYF,TRBV11-2,TRBJ2-3,-,TRBD2
TGTGCCATCAGTGGCCAGGAGCATCAGCCCCAGCATTTT,CAISGQEHQPQHF,TRBV10-3,TRBJ1-5,-,-
TGTGCCAGCAGCCCGAGACAGGGGAGGACGTACACCGGGGAGCTGTTTTTT,CASSPRQGRTYTGELFF,TRBV7-3,TRBJ2-2,-,TRBD1
TGTGCCAGCAGCCACCCTCCTCCAGGCACAGATACGCAGTATTTT,CASSHPPPGTDTQYF,TRBV11-2,TRBJ2-3,-,-
TGTGCCAGCAGCTTAAGTACCGGGACAGAACCCTACGAGCAGTACTTC,CASSLSTGTEPYEQYF,TRBV11-2,TRBJ2-7,-,TRBD1
TGTGCCAGCTCACCAGGGAGAACCACTGAGCAGTTCTTC,CASSPGRTTEQFF,TRBV18,TRBJ2-1,-,-
TGTGCCAGCAGCACCGTAGGGGCCACCTTCAATCAGCCCCAGCATTTT,CASSTVGATFNQPQHF,TRBV5-5,TRBJ1-5,-,-
TGTGCCAGCAGTTCAGCCGGGACAGGGGGCTTTGGCTACACCTTC,CASSSAGTGGFGYTF,TRBV28,TRBJ1-2,-,TRBD1
TGTGCCAGCAGCTTAAGCCGGGGCTTTAGCGGGCAGTACTTC,CASSLSRGFSGQYF,TRBV27,TRBJ2-7,-,-
TGTGCCAGCAGTTCGCGGGAGCTGTCCTCCTATAATTCACCCCTCCACTTT,CASSSRELSSYNSPLHF,TRBV28,TRBJ1-6,few,-
TGTGCCACCCAGACAGGGGCGGGCGATTCACCCCTCCACTTT,CATQTGAGDSPLHF,TRBV19,TRBJ1-6,few,TRBD1
TGCGCCAGCAGCTTGACAGGTCTCGGGGACGAGCAGTACTTC,CASSLTGLGDEQYF,TRBV5-1,TRBJ2-7,few,-
TGTGCCAGCAGTTCCGTCGGACAGGGACTTAGCTATGGCTACACCTTC,CASSSVGQGLSYGYTF,TRBV28,TRBJ1-2,-,TRBD1
TGCAGTGGGGGACAAGCTAGCACAGATACGCAGTATTTT,CSGGQASTDTQYF,TRBV29-1,TRBJ2-3,few,-
TGTGCCAGCAGCCGCGACCGGGACATCATCTACGAGCAGTACTTC,CASSRDRDIIYEQYF,TRBV27,TRBJ2-7,-,-
TGTGCCAGCAGTTTGACAGGTCTGGGGGGCTACACCTTC,CASSLTGLGGYTF,TRBV27,TRBJ1-2,few,-
TGTGCCAGCAGCCAAACGATAGCGGGGGGGTTGGTCAAACAAGAGACCCAGTACTTC,CASSQTIAGGLVKQETQYF,TRBV4-2,TRBJ2-5,-,TRBD2
TGTGCTAGCAGCCTACTAGCGGGAGGGTCCACCGGGGAGCTGTTTTTT,CASSLLAGGSTGELFF,TRBV7-7,TRBJ2-2,-,TRBD2
TGTGCCAGCAGCACCCTCCAGGGGGGTGAGCAGTTCTTC,CASSTLQGGEQFF,TRBV2,TRBJ2-1,-,-
TGTGCCAGCTCACCAATAGGGAGCTCCTACGAGCAGTACTTC,CASSPIGSSYEQYF,TRBV18,TRBJ2-7,-,-
TGTGCCAGCAGTGAGCCACAGGGTTTCACCGGGGAGCTGTTTTTT,CASSEPQGFTGELFF,TRBV25-1,TRBJ2-2,-,-